One TCR beta chain is described in this entry. The data were obtained in a study of immune evolution from preneoplasia to lung adenocarcinoma. Clones were read by immunoSEQ multiplex PCR, and TCRdb kept only the in-frame ones, dropping some. The data show 5,000 to 5,500 clones, 75% to 90% seen once. This CDR3 is 13 amino acids long. Trimming removed 8 bases from V and 1 base from J, with 11 bases in between. The V gene's germline CDR1 is LGHNT and CDR2 FRNRAP. Between the mid-2010s and the late 2010s, patients underwent resection in Japan or China. The source of this sequence is a person aged 70 to 85 with lung adenocarcinoma. The chain couples TRBV12-5 to TRBJ1-1; tentative D call: TRBD1 (6 bases). The sample consisted of FFPE adjacent normal lung tissue. In nucleotides, the CDR3 is TGTGCTAGTATTCGACAGGCGAACACTGAAGCTTTCTTT. It yields the protein CASIRQANTEAFF.